The 19 T cell receptor beta chains below come from one sample, sequenced in a study of T cell repertoires in aging, cancer and after chemotherapy. Peripheral blood genomic DNA, not sorted cells or RNA, was the template. Rearranged V-D-J TRB sequences were amplified with a mixed TRB-A/B primer pool. TCRdb analysed the multiplex PCR reads with MiXCR anew, one entry per CDR3 protein. The sample carries some 8,900 distinct CDR3 sequences, around a third recorded once. The sequenced sample was blood. The receptors stem from a human donor in good health.

The rearrangement uses TRBV11-3 and TRBJ2-7; TRBD2 aligns across 11 bases. Germline CDR1 is SGHNT and CDR2 is YENEEA. CDR3 length equals 16 residues. V lost 0 bases, J lost 3 bases, and 4 bases stayed unmatched. CDR3 residues: CASSLDGGTSGYEQYF. For the CDR3, the DNA is TGTGCCAGCAGCTTAGATGGGGGGACTAGCGGCTACGAGCAGTACTTC.

The chain has TRBV12-3 or TRBV12-4 and TRBJ1-1; possible D gene TRBD1, 6 bases. The CDR3 extends over 17 amino acids. Deletions cut 5 bases from V and 1 base from J, with 20 bases between. CDR3 amino acids: CASSGFDRPPGNTEAFF. The CDR3 DNA sequence: TGTGCCAGCAGTGGATTCGACAGGCCACCCGGGAACACTGAAGCTTTCTTT.

This clonotype was recorded a few times. The chain is built from TRBV30 and TRBJ1-1; D ambiguous. The CDR3 contains 14 residues. The germline V gene encodes CDR1 GTSNPN and CDR2 SVGIG (reference sequence). Trimming left V 1 base short and J 2 bases short, with 11 bases between. Here the CDR3 reads CAWSEGGSNTEAFF. CDR3 sequence (DNA): TGTGCCTGGAGTGAGGGCGGGAGTAACACTGAAGCTTTCTTT.

Here the CDR3 reads CASTSVDILYNYGYTF. For the CDR3, the DNA is TGTGCCAGCACCTCTGTGGACATTTTGTACAACTATGGCTACACCTTC. This chain uses TRBV6-6 with TRBJ1-2; D is possibly TRBD1 (5 bases). The V end was cut by 7 bases, the J end by 2 bases, with 20 bases between. CDR1 is MNHNY and CDR2 is SVGAGI in the germline V gene (reference sequence). The CDR3 covers 16 residues.

The V call is TRBV12-3 or TRBV12-4, the J call TRBJ2-7, with D unclear. CDR3 size: 11 residues. V lost 5 bases, J lost 2 bases, and 4 bases lay in between. The CDR3: CASSGTYEQYF. CDR3 coding DNA: TGTGCCAGCAGTGGCACCTACGAGCAGTACTTC.

This clonotype qualifies as medium-sized. The genes are TRBV29-1 and TRBJ2-3; TRBD1 or TRBD2 may be the D gene (6 bases each). V was clipped by 6 bases and J by 5 bases, with 24 bases between them. Germline CDR1 reads SQVTM; CDR2 reads ANQGSEA. CDR3 length: 16 amino acids. CDR3 bases: TGCAGCGTCCTCCTGCCGGGGGCGGTTCGCATAGATACGCAGTATTTT. It specifies CSVLLPGAVRIDTQYF.

The sample holds a few counts of this clonotype. The chain has TRBV30 and TRBJ1-2; a possible D gene is TRBD1 (5 bases). Germline CDR1 and CDR2: GTSNPN and SVGIG (reference sequence). CDR3 length equals 13 residues. Between the trimmed V and J ends, which lost 5 bases and 2 bases, there was a span of 12 bases. CDR3 coding DNA: TGTGCCTGGGAGGGACGTCGGAACTATGGCTACACCTTC. This encodes CAWEGRRNYGYTF. The full variable domain, completed using reference TRBV30 and TRBJ1-2, is SQTIHQWPATLVQPVGSPLSLECTVEGTSNPNLYWYRQAAGRGLQLLFYSVGIGQISSEVPQNLSASRPQDRQFILSSKKLLLSDSGFYLCAWEGRRNYGYTFGSGTRLTVV.

V is TRBV5-4 and J is TRBJ2-7; 11 bases fit TRBD1. The CDR3 consists of 14 residues. CDR1 is SGHNT, CDR2 YYREEE, per germline (reference sequence). J lost 6 bases, V lost 2 bases, and 4 bases had no gene match. The CDR3 is CASSFGTGGSEQYF. CDR3 sequence (DNA): TGTGCCAGCAGCTTCGGGACAGGGGGTAGCGAGCAGTACTTC.

V is TRBV6-6 and J is TRBJ1-6; 7 nucleotides agree with TRBD1. CDR3 length: 17 residues. V dropped 4 bases and J dropped 5; count of bases not matched to a gene: 11. Germline CDR1 is MNHNY and CDR2 is SVGAGI (reference sequence). This CDR3 reads CASSLTGSRGDNSPLHF. The CDR3, as DNA: TGTGCCAGCAGTTTGACAGGGTCCCGGGGGGATAATTCACCCCTCCACTTT.

V gene TRBV5-6 combines with J gene TRBJ2-5; TRBD1 matches 8 bases. Germline values: CDR1 SGHDT, CDR2 YYEEEE. V was clipped by 2 bases and J by 2 bases; unmatched bases: 8. CDR3 length: 16 residues. CDR3 protein: CASSFRTTGVQETQYF. The CDR3 DNA is TGTGCCAGCAGCTTCAGAACGACAGGGGTGCAAGAGACCCAGTACTTC.

This chain uses TRBV7-9 with TRBJ1-5; TRBD1 is a possible D gene (5 bases). The CDR3 sequence is 14 residues long. V lost 1 base to trimming and J lost 6 bases, with 10 bases between them. Germline V lookup: CDR1 SEHNR, CDR2 FQNEAQ (reference sequence). This chain's CDR3 is CASSLDGAGQPQHF. CDR3 sequence (DNA): TGTGCCAGCAGCTTAGACGGGGCTGGTCAGCCCCAGCATTTT.

V is TRBV6-2 or TRBV6-3 and J is TRBJ2-3, with D perhaps matching TRBD1 (6 bases). The V gene's germline CDR1 is MNHEY and CDR2 SVGEGT. The CDR3 is 17 residues long. The V and J ends lost 2 bases and 3 bases respectively, with 18 bases between them. CDR3 nucleotides: TGTGCCAGCAGTTACGAGACAGGCTCAGGGGTGACAGATACGCAGTATTTT. It yields the protein CASSYETGSGVTDTQYF.

This clonotype was found a few times. J is TRBJ1-2 and V is TRBV11-3, with TRBD1 as a possible D gene (5 bases). Germline V gene data show CDR1 as SGHNT and CDR2 as YENEEA. V was clipped by 3 bases and J by 5 bases, with 16 bases between them. The CDR3 has 15 residues. In nucleotides, the CDR3 is TGTGCCAGCAGCTTTGGGGGGATGGGGTTATATGGCTACACCTTC. This gives the protein CASSFGGMGLYGYTF.

The chain recombines TRBV7-2 with TRBJ1-2; a weak D match, TRBD1 (5 bases). Trimming stripped 4 bases from V and 7 bases from J, with 13 bases between. CDR1 and CDR2 from the germline V gene are SGHTA and FQGNSA. This CDR3 is 13 amino acids long. CDR3 residues: CASSYASGRGYTF. In DNA form, the CDR3 reads TGTGCCAGCAGCTACGCCTCGGGGCGTGGCTACACCTTC.

The chain couples TRBV6-5 to TRBJ1-5; TRBD1 matches at 7 bases. The junction had 3 bases not matched to a gene; V was cut back by 4 bases and J by 6 bases. Per the germline V gene, CDR1 is MNHEY and CDR2 is SVGAGI. CDR3 length equals 13 residues. The CDR3 here is CASSLGGGQPQHF. The DNA for the CDR3 is TGTGCCAGCAGTTTAGGGGGCGGTCAGCCCCAGCATTTT.

The genes are TRBV12-3 or TRBV12-4 and TRBJ2-1, with D uncertain. This CDR3 has 11 residues. V lost 2 bases and J 10 bases, leaving 6 bases between the germline ends. Here the CDR3 reads CASSLHSEQFF. The CDR3 DNA sequence: TGTGCCAGCAGTTTACATTCGGAGCAGTTCTTC.

A few counts support this clonotype. The J gene is TRBJ2-1, the V gene TRBV15; D ambiguous. This CDR3 spans 13 amino acids. The V and J ends lost 0 bases and 8 bases respectively, with 8 bases between them. Germline V lookup: CDR1 LNHNV, CDR2 YYDKDF (reference sequence). This chain's CDR3 is CATSRDTRDEQFF. CDR3 bases: TGTGCCACCAGCAGAGATACGCGCGATGAGCAGTTCTTC.

This chain joins TRBV6-5 and TRBJ2-5; possible D gene TRBD1, 6 bases. The germline CDR1 and CDR2 sequences are MNHEY and SVGAGI. The V end was cut by 5 bases, the J end by 4 bases, with 17 bases between. The CDR3 sequence is 15 residues long. CDR3 sequence (DNA): TGTGCCAGCAGTACACAGGGTGCGGTAGGAGAGACCCAGTACTTC. It codes for CASSTQGAVGETQYF.

The V call is TRBV27, the J call TRBJ1-5; no firm D call. Germline values: CDR1 MNHEY, CDR2 SMNVEV (reference sequence). V was trimmed by 3 bases and J by 5 bases, leaving 5 bases between them. This CDR3 is 12 amino acids long. The CDR3, as DNA: TGTGCCAGCAGTTTCCTAGATCAGCCCCAGCATTTT. This translates into CASSFLDQPQHF.